This T cell receptor (beta chain) was captured by sequencing in a study of blood T cell repertoires in COVID-19. Study background: The origin of the acute and convalescent COVID-19 samples was the United States, Italy and Spain. Nucleic acid was either cDNA or gDNA, and it came from T cells, B-cell-depleted T cells, or PBMCs.

Trimming pared 4 bases from V and 1 base from J, leaving 14 bases between. The CDR3 extends over 16 amino acids. Germline-derived CDR1 and CDR2 are SGHNT and YYREEE (reference sequence). Donors were grouped by their self-reported clinical history. In the original processing: Counts of nucleated cells, estimated from reference gene primer amplification, were obtained. Produced via immunoSEQ multiplex PCR; TCRdb's table is partial and in-frame only. V, J and clone size derive from that table, while D and trimming were established from the DNA sequence. Of about 480,000 clones in the sample, roughly nine tenths were seen once.

The material sequenced was PBMCs or T cells enriched from blood (not recorded which). This clonotype originated in a young woman with acute COVID-19. This sequence joins TRBV5-4 and TRBJ2-2; TRBD2 is a possible D gene (6 bases). Here the CDR3 reads CASSVGGLMNTGELFF. The CDR3 region has the DNA TGTGCCAGCAGCGTAGGAGGACTAATGAACACCGGGGAGCTGTTTTTT.